This is a list of T cell receptor beta chains from one sample in a study of blood T cell repertoires in COVID-19. Sequencing used immunoSEQ multiplex PCR; TCRdb keeps in-frame clones, though not all of them. The data show roughly 25,000 clones, 87% seen once. Material: peripheral blood. The origin of the receptors is a man aged 45 to 65 with active COVID-19. Each CDR3 is given with its conserved first and last residue. Fields, in order: V gene, J gene, CDR3 protein.

TRBV29-1,TRBJ2-7,CSVGQTGSYEQYF
TRBV5-1,TRBJ2-5,CASSAAGVLGTQYF
TRBV25-1,TRBJ1-2,CASSDPREGAHGYTF
TRBV19,TRBJ1-1,CASSVLQGLEAFF
TRBV28,TRBJ1-5,CASSLFSTGRGQPQHF
TRBV2,TRBJ1-2,CAPYGTEGYTF
TRBV6-5,TRBJ1-6,CASSYGAYYNSPLHF
TRBV19,TRBJ2-1,CASSVLVGGANEQFF
TRBV7-3,TRBJ2-5,CASSSVRGETQYF
TRBV3-1/TRBV3-2,TRBJ1-3,CASSQVSRDGNTIYF
TRBV6-5,TRBJ1-1,CASRGARGLFTEAFF
TRBV5-1,TRBJ1-1,CASSLGTGAEAFF
TRBV7-8,TRBJ2-2,CASSPWTGTGELFF
TRBV3-1/TRBV3-2,TRBJ1-1,CASSVRAWNTEAFF
TRBV5-1,TRBJ2-5,CASSFRGQETQYF
TRBV3-1/TRBV3-2,TRBJ2-3,CASSQNPRGTDTQYF
TRBV19,TRBJ1-2,CATFKEGYTLTTTGFGYTF
TRBV6-5,TRBJ2-2,CASLQGANTGELFF
TRBV27,TRBJ2-7,CASSITGIYEQYF
TRBV5-6,TRBJ2-1,CASSLELVGYNEQFF
TRBV18,TRBJ1-1,CASSPRVMNTEAFF
TRBV9,TRBJ2-3,CASSPGSSADTQYF
TRBV11-3,TRBJ2-3,CASSLLAGTDTQYF
TRBV19,TRBJ1-5,CASRTGAQPQHF
TRBV7-6,TRBJ1-2,CASSSFPDRQNYGYTF
TRBV6-4,TRBJ2-2,CASKRTGNTGELFF
TRBV5-1,TRBJ2-1,CASSWTGNEQFF
TRBV2,TRBJ2-3,CASSLAGITDTQYF
TRBV7-8,TRBJ1-1,CASNSGVGMNTEAFF
TRBV6-5,TRBJ1-1,CASRRGQARFEAFF
TRBV7-9,TRBJ2-1,CASSLAGTGVNEQFF
TRBV6-5,TRBJ1-2,CASTTRTAADYGYTF
TRBV19,TRBJ1-5,CATGQGYSNQPQHF
TRBV10-1,TRBJ2-7,CASSESQARGEQYF
TRBV5-1,TRBJ2-5,CASSPGTQQETQYF
TRBV30,TRBJ1-3,CAWSREMAAGNTIYF
TRBV9,TRBJ2-1,CASSVGMGVGSYNEQFF
TRBV19,TRBJ2-1,CASTTSGTGGEQFF
TRBV6-5,TRBJ2-2,CASSLATDSTGELFF
TRBV5-6,TRBJ2-5,CASSLEHLVLETQYF
TRBV28,TRBJ2-7,CASRPGVTSYEQYF
TRBV29-1,TRBJ1-5,CSVREDAGSNQPQHF
TRBV12-2,TRBJ2-7,CASRTDRNSSYEQYF
TRBV5-6,TRBJ1-6,CASSSRGGSSSPLHF
TRBV28,TRBJ1-3,CASSLGLVNRQGMKAGNTIYF
TRBV4-3,TRBJ2-3,CASSKQGGTDTQYF
TRBV6-1,TRBJ1-5,CASSEGTGGGNQPQHF
TRBV7-9,TRBJ2-6,CASRPGQGTPGANVLTF
TRBV11-2,TRBJ2-3,CASSLGGVRTDTQYF
TRBV27,TRBJ1-2,CASSSRDSWAGYTF
TRBV9,TRBJ2-3,CASSESPRTSGDTQYF
TRBV5-5,TRBJ2-5,CASSSQGRETQYF
TRBV7-2,TRBJ2-5,CASSSGTSGLQETQYF
TRBV10-3,TRBJ1-5,CAISGASNRGGQPQHF
TRBV5-6,TRBJ1-2,CASSTIPLDRENYGYTF
TRBV27,TRBJ2-5,CASSSVVAGVFVETQYF
TRBV7-2,TRBJ2-5,CASSSDRQETQYF
TRBV2,TRBJ1-5,CASRGDRAFSNQPQHF
TRBV19,TRBJ1-1,CASRPQDSLNTEAFF
TRBV5-4,TRBJ2-3,CASSSKKTSGGTDTQYF